The 27 T cell receptor beta chains below were found in one sample sequenced in a study of T cell repertoires in cytomegalovirus infection. Using its own MiXCR run on the reads, TCRdb lists one record per CDR3 protein. Of about half a million distinct CDR3 sequences listed, 25% to 35% are singletons. The antigens for these receptors are not known. Sequenced material: cultured PBMCs, taken from culture after CMV antigen stimulation. Every receptor here comes from a human donor in good health (CMV status not recorded). Some clones in this sample may be carry-over from other donors' samples.

The chain employs TRBV3-1 and TRBJ1-1; TRBD1 matches 8 bases. The CDR3 has 14 amino acids. J gave up 8 bases and V 0 bases, and 5 bases lay outside the gene matches. Germline lookup yields CDR1 LGHDT and CDR2 YNNKEL (reference sequence). CDR3 nucleotide sequence: TGTGCCAGCAGCCAAGAGGGTACAGGGGGGGAAGCTTTCTTT. This gives the protein CASSQEGTGGEAFF.

This clonotype was picked up a small number of times. CDR3 amino acids: CASRGDSPNEKLFF. The CDR3 nucleotides are TGTGCCAGCAGGGGGGACAGTCCTAATGAAAAACTGTTTTTT. V gene TRBV2 combines with J gene TRBJ1-4; TRBD1 matches at 7 bases. V dropped 6 bases and J dropped 3; count of bases not matched to a gene: 4. The germline V gene has CDR1 SNHLY and CDR2 FYNNEI. The CDR3 is 14 amino acids.

This chain uses TRBV12-3 or TRBV12-4 with TRBJ1-2, with D hard to call. V was shortened by 8 bases and J by 4 bases, with 14 bases between the two germline ends. There are 13 residues in the CDR3. Here the CDR3 reads CASHLRGSYGYTF. In DNA, the CDR3 is TGTGCCAGCCACCTGAGAGGTAGCTATGGCTACACCTTC.

The table lists this clonotype with a few counts. The rearrangement uses TRBV7-2 and TRBJ1-1, with D tentatively TRBD1 (6 bases). The CDR3 runs 16 residues. The germline CDR1 and CDR2 sequences are SGHTA and FQGNSA. Deletions cut 0 bases from V and 1 base from J, with 12 bases between. CDR3 region: CASSLAGGGTNTEAFF. The CDR3 DNA sequence: TGTGCCAGCAGCTTAGCGGGGGGGGGCACGAACACTGAAGCTTTCTTT.

This clonotype was detected only once. The J gene is TRBJ1-3, the V gene TRBV9; possible D gene TRBD1, 5 bases. Per the germline V gene, CDR1 is SGDLS and CDR2 is YYNGEE. The ends were cut back, 4 bases at V and 13 bases at J, with 15 bases in the middle. The CDR3 spans 12 residues. The CDR3 DNA follows: TGTGCCAGCAGCTCGGGACCGAAATTGATATATTTT. Amino acid sequence: CASSSGPKLIYF.

CDR3 in amino acids: CASSYSIVRTQYF. CDR3 DNA sequence: TGTGCCAGCAGTTACTCGATAGTCCGGACCCAGTACTTC. This chain connects TRBV6-5 to TRBJ2-5; no reliable D call. The CDR3 is made up of 13 amino acids. CDR1 is MNHEY and CDR2 is SVGAGI in the germline V gene. Trimming took 0 bases from V and 7 from J, leaving 9 bases between them.

V usage is TRBV7-2 and J usage is TRBJ2-7, with TRBD1 matching 10 bases. V shed 2 bases, J shed 7 bases, and the junction held 5 bases outside the gene matches. Per germline, CDR1 SGHTA and CDR2 FQGNSA. There are 14 residues in the CDR3. CDR3 bases: TGTGCCAGCAGCTTATCAGGGACAGGGGAAGAGCAGTACGTC. It is translated as CASSLSGTGEEQYV.

The chain combines TRBV12-3 or TRBV12-4 with TRBJ1-1, with D possibly matching TRBD1 (5 bases). The CDR3 consists of 14 residues. Between the trimmed V and J ends, which lost 6 bases and 4 bases, there was a span of 15 bases. Here the CDR3 DNA reads TGTGCCAGCAGCTTCAGGGCCACGGGCACTGAAGCTTTCTTT. It is translated as CASSFRATGTEAFF.

The chain joins TRBV2 to TRBJ1-1; D may be TRBD1 (5 bases). The CDR3 loop spans 15 amino acids. CDR1 is SNHLY, CDR2 FYNNEI, per germline. V dropped 4 bases and J dropped 2 bases, with 14 bases sitting between them. CDR3 nucleotide sequence: TGTGCCAGCAGTGGGTGGAGGGGCGTAAACACTGAAGCTTTCTTT. This codes for CASSGWRGVNTEAFF.

The chain links TRBV7-9 to TRBJ1-1; the D gene is possibly TRBD1 (6 bases). V shed 2 bases and J shed 7 bases, with 20 bases lying between them. CDR1 and CDR2 (germline): SEHNR, FQNEAQ (reference sequence). The CDR3 has 16 residues. CDR3 in DNA: TGTGCCAGCAGCTTATACTCCCTCGACCAGGGGAGTGAAGCTTTCTTT. Translating it yields CASSLYSLDQGSEAFF.

This clonotype was counted only a few times. This rearrangement joins TRBV6-6 to TRBJ2-7; 8 bases match TRBD1. The J segment lost 2 bases and the V segment lost 6 bases, leaving 9 bases of the junction unmatched. Germline V lookup: CDR1 MNHNY, CDR2 SVGAGI (reference sequence). This CDR3 is 15 amino acids long. The CDR3 DNA sequence: TGTGCCAGCAGATCCTCCGGGACAGGCGCCTACGAGCAGTACTTC. As protein: CASRSSGTGAYEQYF.

Comment on this clonotype: This may stem from a read error, because a much larger clone lies one nucleotide away. V gene TRBV11-2 combines with J gene TRBJ2-5, with D hard to call. In germline, CDR1 is SGHAT, CDR2 FQNNGV. The CDR3 consists of 10 residues. CDR3 amino acids: CASSVETQYF. CDR3 nucleotides: TGTGCCAGCAGCGTAGAGACCCAGTACTTC.

The V and J genes are TRBV20-1 and TRBJ1-4; maybe TRBD1 (5 bases). Between the trimmed V and J ends, which lost 3 bases and 12 bases, there was a span of 14 bases. This CDR3 is 12 amino acids long. Germline loops: CDR1 DFQATT, CDR2 SNEGSKA (reference sequence). The CDR3 DNA follows: TGCAGTGCTAGGAGCGGCCAGGGAGAACTGTTTTTT. This translates into CSARSGQGELFF.

This chain links TRBV20-1 with TRBJ1-1, with 7 bases matching TRBD1. V lost 6 bases, J lost 5 bases, and 6 bases stayed unmatched. This CDR3 has 12 amino acids. The germline V gene has CDR1 DFQATT and CDR2 SNEGSKA (reference sequence). The CDR3 loop reads CSAHTGDTEAFF. CDR3 in DNA: TGCAGTGCCCATACAGGGGATACTGAAGCTTTCTTT.

The chain carries TRBV7-2 and TRBJ2-7; 9 positions match TRBD2. Trimming cost V 4 bases and J 3 bases; bases outside gene matches: 13. This CDR3 comprises 17 residues. The V gene's germline CDR1 is SGHTA and CDR2 FQGNSA. CDR3 loop: CASSSGRSGRTFYEQYF. The CDR3 nucleotides are TGTGCCAGCAGCTCAGGTCGTAGCGGGAGAACTTTCTACGAGCAGTACTTC.

This clonotype was counted between two and nine times. J is TRBJ2-7 and V is TRBV7-6; perhaps D is TRBD1 or TRBD2 (5 bases each). V lost 6 bases and J lost 4, with 7 bases in between. The CDR3 length is 11 residues. The germline V gene has CDR1 SGHVS and CDR2 FNYEAQ. The CDR3 nucleotides are TGTGCCAGCAGGGGGGAGTACGAGCAGTACTTC. It specifies CASRGEYEQYF.

The chain recombines TRBV7-6 with TRBJ2-2, with 11 bases lining up with TRBD1. Germline V gives CDR1 SGHVS, CDR2 FNYEAQ. This CDR3 is 16 amino acids long. Germline trimming cut 3 bases from V and 4 bases from J; bases unmatched to any gene: 4. The CDR3 DNA reads TGTGCCAGCAGCTTGGGACAGGGGGGAAGCACCGGGGAGCTGTTTTTT. As protein: CASSLGQGGSTGELFF. Complete variable domain (other parts from reference TRBV7-6 and TRBJ2-2): GAGVSQSPRYKVTKRGQDVALRCDPISGHVSLYWYRQALGQGPEFLTYFNYEAQQDKSGLPNDRFSAERPEGSISTLTIQRTEQRDSAMYRCASSLGQGGSTGELFFGEGSRLTVL.

This clonotype was observed a few times. The chain links TRBV7-2 to TRBJ2-1, with a tentative D call TRBD2 (6 bases). The CDR3 covers 15 residues. CDR1 is SGHTA and CDR2 is FQGNSA in the germline V gene. The V and J ends lost 5 bases and 2 bases respectively, with 13 bases between them. CDR3 protein: CASSRDWDTYNEQFF. For the CDR3, the DNA is TGTGCCAGCAGCCGGGACTGGGATACCTACAATGAGCAGTTCTTC.

This chain uses TRBV4-1 with TRBJ1-2; 7 bases are shared with TRBD1. The CDR3 loop spans 13 amino acids. Germline V gene sequence: CDR1 MGHRA, CDR2 YSYEKL. Trimming cost V 5 bases and J 3 bases; bases outside gene matches: 3. CDR3 sequence (DNA): TGCGCCAGCAGCGCCGGACAGGACTATGGCTACACCTTC. As protein: CASSAGQDYGYTF.

This clonotype was detected only a few times. The V and J genes are TRBV7-3 and TRBJ2-3, with 8 positions matching TRBD1. Germline CDR1 and CDR2: SGHTA and FQGTGA. V lost 5 bases, J lost 1 base, and 8 bases stayed unmatched. CDR3 size: 16 residues. The CDR3 is CASSPTDRGGTDTQYF. CDR3 sequence (DNA): TGTGCCAGCAGCCCTACCGACAGGGGAGGCACAGATACGCAGTATTTT.

The chain has TRBV19 and TRBJ2-5; 14 bases align to TRBD2. Losses at the gene ends were 3 bases for V and 5 bases for J; bases not matched to a gene: 8. Germline V gene sequence: CDR1 LNHDA, CDR2 SQIVND (reference sequence). The CDR3 extends over 17 amino acids. The CDR3 loop reads CASSMGTSGSLGETQYF. The DNA of the CDR3 is TGTGCCAGTAGTATGGGGACTAGCGGGAGCCTAGGTGAGACCCAGTACTTC.

V and J are TRBV12-3 or TRBV12-4 and TRBJ1-1; D is ambiguous. This CDR3 region has 14 residues. V gave up 2 bases and J gave up 5 bases, with 12 bases separating them. In DNA, the CDR3 is TGTGCCAGCAGTTTAATGCGGGTGGGTACTGAAGCTTTCTTT. It specifies CASSLMRVGTEAFF.

This clonotype was recorded a few times. V usage is TRBV29-1 and J usage is TRBJ1-1, with unresolved D. The CDR3 length is 14 residues. Germline CDR1 is SQVTM and CDR2 is ANQGSEA. Trimming took 2 bases from V and 5 from J, leaving 15 bases between them. CDR3 sequence reads: CSVESWGGKTEAFF. In DNA, the CDR3 is TGCAGCGTTGAAAGTTGGGGAGGGAAAACTGAAGCTTTCTTT.

The chain uses TRBV20-1 and TRBJ2-1; 8 positions match TRBD2. J lost 4 bases, V lost 3 bases, and 11 bases had no gene match. This CDR3 has 16 residues. CDR1 and CDR2 from the germline V gene are DFQATT and SNEGSKA (reference sequence). CDR3 in DNA: TGCAGTGCTAGTTCGATGTCAGCGGGGGCATACAATGAGCAGTTCTTC. It encodes CSASSMSAGAYNEQFF.

This clonotype was picked up one time. J is TRBJ2-1 and V is TRBV6-1, with D perhaps being TRBD1 or TRBD2 (5 bases each). The CDR3 has 16 residues. Per germline, CDR1 MNHNS and CDR2 SASEGT. V was clipped by 2 bases and J by 2 bases, with 13 bases between them. CDR3 nucleotides: TGTGCCAGCAGTGAATTATTGAGGGGACCCTACAATGAGCAGTTCTTC. This codes for CASSELLRGPYNEQFF.

The table lists this clonotype with many counts. The chain links TRBV7-2 to TRBJ2-1; unclear D gene. Germline lookup yields CDR1 SGHTA and CDR2 FQGNSA. Deletions cut 5 bases from V and 7 bases from J, with 9 bases between. The CDR3 runs to 12 residues. The CDR3 region is CASSPLNNEQFF. CDR3 nucleotide sequence: TGTGCCAGCAGCCCCCTCAATAATGAGCAGTTCTTC.

This clonotype has just a few counts. The chain is built from TRBV7-2 and TRBJ1-1, with no clear D. Trimming took off 0 bases at V and 6 bases at J, with 8 bases between the two ends. Germline V gene lookup returns CDR1 SGHTA and CDR2 FQGNSA. The length of the CDR3 is 13 residues. This CDR3 reads CASSLAGFSEAFF. The DNA for the CDR3 is TGTGCCAGCAGCTTAGCGGGGTTCTCTGAAGCTTTCTTT.